The table lists the clone carrying this T cell receptor beta chain with a count of one. No antigen is known for it. V gave up 0 bases and J gave up 8 bases; unmatched junction bases: 3. The CDR3 sequence is 15 residues long. Germline assignment: CDR1 MNHNY and CDR2 SVGAGI (reference sequence). Negatively enriched CD4+ T cells were divided by CD45RA into naive and memory. These data belong to a study of shared clonotypes between healthy human individuals. General study results and limits: Limited genetic and exposure-history diversity came from having few donors.

DNA at 200 ng, 25,000 to 35,000 T cell genomes, went into sorted-subset replicate PCRs. Libraries were prepared by immunoSEQ multiplex PCR; TCRdb keeps only in-frame clonotypes and omits some of them. The sample lists roughly 2.6 million clones; around 90% were seen once. The chain has TRBV6-6 and TRBJ1-4, with 10 bases identical to TRBD1. The sequencing input was naive CD4+ T cells sorted from blood. As for subset: CD45RA+ positively selected. The receptor was derived from a young man in good health. The CDR3 spells CASSYSRQGAEKLFF. The CDR3 nucleotides are TGTGCCAGCAGTTACTCGAGACAGGGGGCCGAAAAACTGTTTTTT.